This T cell receptor beta chain was observed in a study of shared T cell receptors in the human thymus. Per germline, CDR1 GTSNPN and CDR2 SVGIG (reference sequence). CDR3 length equals 17 residues. Trimming left V 3 bases short and J 1 base short, with 22 bases between. Profiled with immunoSEQ multiplex PCR; TCRdb holds only in-frame clones, not every one. Of about 660,000 clones in the sample, 85% to 90% were seen once. The same data also contributed to another study, on human thymus T cells. That study reports: Corrective surgery for congenital heart defects was being performed on the healthy Finnish infants who served as donors. Thymic material originated from resections removed in the course of corrective heart surgery. Within thymic and blood repertoires, V and J gene usage appeared to be biased. Reports from related research described highly overlapping thymic repertoires among unrelated individuals.

The chain uses TRBV30 and TRBJ2-7; perhaps TRBD1 as D (7 bases). The sample consisted of thymocytes. The receptor's source is a boy younger than two with a congenital heart defect. The CDR3 sequence: CAWRPRRQGGLSYEQYF. The CDR3 DNA follows: TGTGCCTGGAGACCCAGACGTCAGGGGGGACTTTCCTACGAGCAGTACTTC.